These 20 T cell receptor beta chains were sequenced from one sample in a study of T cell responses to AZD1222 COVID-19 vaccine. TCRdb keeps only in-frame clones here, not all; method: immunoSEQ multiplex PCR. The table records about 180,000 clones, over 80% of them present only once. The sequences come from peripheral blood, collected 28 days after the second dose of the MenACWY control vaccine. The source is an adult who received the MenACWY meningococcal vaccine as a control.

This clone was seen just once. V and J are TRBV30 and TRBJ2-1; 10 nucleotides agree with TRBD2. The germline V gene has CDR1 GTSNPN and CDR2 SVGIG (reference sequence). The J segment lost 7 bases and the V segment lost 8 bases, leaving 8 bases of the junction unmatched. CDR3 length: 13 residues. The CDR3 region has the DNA TGTGCCCGAGCGGGGGGGCCAGCGAATGAGCAGTTCTTC. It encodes CARAGGPANEQFF. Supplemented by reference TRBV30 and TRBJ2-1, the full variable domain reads SQTIHQWPATLVQPVGSPLSLECTVEGTSNPNLYWYRQAAGRGLQLLFYSVGIGQISSEVPQNLSASRPQDRQFILSSKKLLLSDSGFYLCARAGGPANEQFFGPGTRLTVL.

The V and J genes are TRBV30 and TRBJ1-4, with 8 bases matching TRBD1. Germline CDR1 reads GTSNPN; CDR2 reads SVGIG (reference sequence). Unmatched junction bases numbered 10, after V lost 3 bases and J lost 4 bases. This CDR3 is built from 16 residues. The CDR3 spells CAWRTPRGQGNEKLFF. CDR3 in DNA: TGTGCCTGGAGGACCCCGCGCGGACAGGGTAATGAAAAACTGTTTTTT.

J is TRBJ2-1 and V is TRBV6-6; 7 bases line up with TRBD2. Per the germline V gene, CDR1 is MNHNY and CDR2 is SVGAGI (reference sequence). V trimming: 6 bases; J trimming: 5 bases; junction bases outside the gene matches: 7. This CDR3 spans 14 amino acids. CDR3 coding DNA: TGTGCCAGCAGAGAGACTAGCCTTAACAATGAGCAGTTCTTC. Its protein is CASRETSLNNEQFF.

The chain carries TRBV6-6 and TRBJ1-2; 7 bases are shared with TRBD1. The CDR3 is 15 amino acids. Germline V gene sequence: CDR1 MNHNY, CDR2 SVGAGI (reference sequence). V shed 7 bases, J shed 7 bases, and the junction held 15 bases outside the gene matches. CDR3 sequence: CASIRQGPVWSGYTF. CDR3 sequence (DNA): TGTGCCAGCATCCGACAGGGACCCGTTTGGAGTGGCTACACCTTC.

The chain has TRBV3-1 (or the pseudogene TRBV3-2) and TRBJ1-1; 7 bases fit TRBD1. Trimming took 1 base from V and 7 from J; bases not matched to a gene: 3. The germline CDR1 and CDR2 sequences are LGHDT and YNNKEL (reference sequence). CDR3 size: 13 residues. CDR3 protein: CASSQGDRVEAFF. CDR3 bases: TGTGCCAGCAGCCAAGGGGACAGAGTTGAAGCTTTCTTT.

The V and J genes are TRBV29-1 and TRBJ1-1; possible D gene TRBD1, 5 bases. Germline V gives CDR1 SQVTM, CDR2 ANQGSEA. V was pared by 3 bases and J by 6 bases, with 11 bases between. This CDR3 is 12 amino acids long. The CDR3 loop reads CSVEAGFAEAFF. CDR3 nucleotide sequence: TGCAGCGTTGAGGCAGGGTTCGCTGAAGCTTTCTTT. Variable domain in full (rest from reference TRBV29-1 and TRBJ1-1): SAVISQKPSRDICQRGTSLTIQCQVDSQVTMMFWYRQQPGQSLTLIATANQGSEATYESGFVIDKFPISRPNLTFSTLTVSNMSPEDSSIYLCSVEAGFAEAFFGQGTRLTVV.

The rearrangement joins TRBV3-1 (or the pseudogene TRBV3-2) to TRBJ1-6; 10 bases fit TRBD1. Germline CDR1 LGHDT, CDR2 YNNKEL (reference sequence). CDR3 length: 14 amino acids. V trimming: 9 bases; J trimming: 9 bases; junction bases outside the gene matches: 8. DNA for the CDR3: TGTGCCAGTACGGACAGGGGGTCCGGTTCACCCCTCCACTTT. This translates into CASTDRGSGSPLHF.

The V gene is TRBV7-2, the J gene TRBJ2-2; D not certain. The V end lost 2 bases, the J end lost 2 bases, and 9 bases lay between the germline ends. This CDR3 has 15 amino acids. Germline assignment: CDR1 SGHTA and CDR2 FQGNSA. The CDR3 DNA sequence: TGTGCCAGCAGCTTACGTCAGGTCAACACCGGGGAGCTGTTTTTT. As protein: CASSLRQVNTGELFF.

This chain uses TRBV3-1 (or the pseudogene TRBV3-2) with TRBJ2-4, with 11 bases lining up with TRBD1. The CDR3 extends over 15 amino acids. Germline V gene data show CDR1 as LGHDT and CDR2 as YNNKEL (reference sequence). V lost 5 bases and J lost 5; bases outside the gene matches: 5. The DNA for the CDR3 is TGTGCCAGCAGCGTCCGGGACAGGGGGGAAAACATTCAGTACTTC. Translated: CASSVRDRGENIQYF.

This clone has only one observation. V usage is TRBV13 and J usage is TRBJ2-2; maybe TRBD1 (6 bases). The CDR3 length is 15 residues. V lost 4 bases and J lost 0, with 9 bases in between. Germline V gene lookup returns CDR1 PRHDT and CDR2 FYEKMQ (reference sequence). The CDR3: CASSWGTTNTGELFF. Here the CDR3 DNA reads TGTGCCAGCAGCTGGGGGACAACGAACACCGGGGAGCTGTTTTTT.

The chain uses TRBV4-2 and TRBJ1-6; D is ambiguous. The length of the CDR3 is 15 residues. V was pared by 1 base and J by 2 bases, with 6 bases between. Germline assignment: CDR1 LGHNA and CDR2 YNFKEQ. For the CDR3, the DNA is TGTGCCAGCAGCCAAGCACCGCCCTATAATTCACCCCTCCACTTT. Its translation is CASSQAPPYNSPLHF.

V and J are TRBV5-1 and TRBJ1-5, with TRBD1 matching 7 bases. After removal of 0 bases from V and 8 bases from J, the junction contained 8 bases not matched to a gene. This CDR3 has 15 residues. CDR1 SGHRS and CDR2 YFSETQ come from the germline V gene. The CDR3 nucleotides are TGCGCCAGCAGCTTGGGCCGACAGGGATTGGAGCCCCAGCATTTT. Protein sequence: CASSLGRQGLEPQHF.

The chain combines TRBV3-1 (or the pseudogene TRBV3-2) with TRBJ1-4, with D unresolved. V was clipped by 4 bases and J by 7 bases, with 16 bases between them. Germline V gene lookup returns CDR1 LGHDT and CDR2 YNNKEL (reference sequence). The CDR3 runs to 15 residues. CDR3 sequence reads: CASSPGPRRGEKLFF. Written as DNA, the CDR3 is TGTGCCAGCAGCCCCGGGCCCCGGCGGGGTGAAAAACTGTTTTTT.

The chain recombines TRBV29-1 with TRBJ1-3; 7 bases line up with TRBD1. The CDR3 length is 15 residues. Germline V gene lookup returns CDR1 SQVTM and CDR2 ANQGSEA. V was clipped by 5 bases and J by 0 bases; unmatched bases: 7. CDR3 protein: CSVRTGTDSGNTIYF. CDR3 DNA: TGCAGCGTTAGAACCGGGACAGACTCTGGAAACACCATATATTTT.

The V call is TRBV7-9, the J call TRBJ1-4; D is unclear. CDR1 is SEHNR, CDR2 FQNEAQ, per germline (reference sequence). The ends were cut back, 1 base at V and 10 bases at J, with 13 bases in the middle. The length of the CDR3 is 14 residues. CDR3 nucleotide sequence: TGTGCCAGCAGCTTAGATGAGGTCCTGGGAAAACTGTTTTTT. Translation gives CASSLDEVLGKLFF.

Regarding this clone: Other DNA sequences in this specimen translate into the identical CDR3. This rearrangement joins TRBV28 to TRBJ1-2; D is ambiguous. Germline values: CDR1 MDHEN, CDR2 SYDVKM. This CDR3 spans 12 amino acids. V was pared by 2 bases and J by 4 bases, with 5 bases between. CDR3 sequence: CASSLGRYGYTF. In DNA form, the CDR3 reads TGTGCCAGCAGTTTAGGACGCTATGGCTACACCTTC.

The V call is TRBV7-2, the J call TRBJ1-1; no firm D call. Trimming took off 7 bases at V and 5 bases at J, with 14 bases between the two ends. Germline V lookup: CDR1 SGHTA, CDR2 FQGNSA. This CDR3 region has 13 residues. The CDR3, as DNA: TGTGCCAGCAACGTGGACCGAGGGACTGAAGCTTTCTTT. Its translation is CASNVDRGTEAFF. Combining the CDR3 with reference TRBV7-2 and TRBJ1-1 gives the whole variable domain GAGVSQSPSNKVTEKGKDVELRCDPISGHTALYWYRQSLGQGLEFLIYFQGNSAPDKSGLPSDRFSAERTGGSVSTLTIQRTQQEDSAVYLCASNVDRGTEAFFGQGTRLTVV.

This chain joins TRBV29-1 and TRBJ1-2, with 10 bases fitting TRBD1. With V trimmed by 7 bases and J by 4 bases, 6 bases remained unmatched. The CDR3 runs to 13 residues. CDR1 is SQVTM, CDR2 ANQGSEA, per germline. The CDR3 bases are TGCAGCGCCGGGGGACAGGGGCTCTATGGCTACACCTTC. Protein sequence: CSAGGQGLYGYTF.

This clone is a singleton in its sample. The CDR3 here is CASSMFSGGTSYEQYF. The CDR3 bases are TGTGCCAGCAGTATGTTCAGTGGGGGTACATCCTACGAGCAGTACTTC. The gene calls are TRBV2 and TRBJ2-7; possibly TRBD1 or TRBD2 for D (5 bases each). This CDR3 is 16 amino acids long. V shed 5 bases and J shed 1 base, with 18 bases lying between them. Germline CDR1 is SNHLY and CDR2 is FYNNEI.

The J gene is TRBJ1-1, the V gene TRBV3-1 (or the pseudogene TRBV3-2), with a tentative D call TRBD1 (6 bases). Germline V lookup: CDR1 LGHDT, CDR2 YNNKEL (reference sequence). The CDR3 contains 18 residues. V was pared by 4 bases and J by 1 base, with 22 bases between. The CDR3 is CASSLFFVRRGSNTEAFF. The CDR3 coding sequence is TGTGCCAGCAGCCTCTTCTTCGTCCGAAGGGGGTCGAACACTGAAGCTTTCTTT.